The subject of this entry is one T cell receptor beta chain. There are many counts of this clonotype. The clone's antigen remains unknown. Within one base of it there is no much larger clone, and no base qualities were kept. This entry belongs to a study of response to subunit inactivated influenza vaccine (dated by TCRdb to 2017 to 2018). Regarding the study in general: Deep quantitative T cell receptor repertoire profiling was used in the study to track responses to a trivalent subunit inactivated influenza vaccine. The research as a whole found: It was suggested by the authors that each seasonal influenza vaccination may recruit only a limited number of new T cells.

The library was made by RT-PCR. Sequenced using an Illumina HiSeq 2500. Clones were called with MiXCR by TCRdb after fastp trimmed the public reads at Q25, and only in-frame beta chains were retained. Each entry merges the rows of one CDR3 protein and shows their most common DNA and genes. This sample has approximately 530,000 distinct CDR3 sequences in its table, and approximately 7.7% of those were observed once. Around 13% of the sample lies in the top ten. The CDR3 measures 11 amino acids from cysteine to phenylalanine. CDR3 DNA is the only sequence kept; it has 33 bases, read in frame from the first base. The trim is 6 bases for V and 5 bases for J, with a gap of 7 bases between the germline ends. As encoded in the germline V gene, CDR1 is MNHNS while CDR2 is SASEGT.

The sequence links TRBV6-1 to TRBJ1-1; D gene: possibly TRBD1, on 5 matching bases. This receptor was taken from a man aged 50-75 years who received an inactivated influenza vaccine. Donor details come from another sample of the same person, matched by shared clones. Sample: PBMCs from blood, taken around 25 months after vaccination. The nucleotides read TGTGCCAGCAGGGGGGGGACTGAAGCTTTCTTT. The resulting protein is CASRGGTEAFF.